The rows below give T cell receptor beta chains drawn from one sample of a study of cytomegalovirus exposure and HLA in healthy donors. TCRdb keeps only in-frame clones here, not all; method: immunoSEQ multiplex PCR. The sample carries approximately 130,000 clones, roughly four fifths recorded once. Sequencing was carried out using PBMCs. The receptor source for this set is a man aged 40-55 years in good health and CMV-seronegative. Each CDR3 is given with its conserved first and last residue. A row's size may be missing; if present it is once, few, many or a size class.

V	J	size	CDR3
TRBV14	TRBJ1-2	.	CASSQDRTGGANGYTF
TRBV5-6	TRBJ2-1	.	CASSLYDEQFF
TRBV9	TRBJ1-3	once	CASSVGGQSGNTIYF
TRBV4-2	TRBJ2-1	.	CASSPSLGLSYNEQFF
TRBV18	TRBJ2-1	.	CASSPVVVGEQFF
TRBV7-6	TRBJ2-5	.	CASSLEPGHSQETQYF
TRBV9	TRBJ2-5	.	CASFDRGRETQYF
TRBV2	TRBJ1-2	few	CASSDSGDGYTF
TRBV4-3	TRBJ2-5	.	CASSRHLDRPETQYF
TRBV2	TRBJ2-5	.	CASSGASSETQYF
TRBV7-9	TRBJ1-1	.	CATGKGNTEAFF
TRBV6-5	TRBJ1-1	.	CASSRGQFPLEAFF
TRBV11-2	TRBJ2-7	.	CASSLDWSAAEQYF
TRBV5-1	TRBJ1-5	.	CASSLGTTRDQPQHF
TRBV15	TRBJ1-1	once	CATSRDGTGEAFF
TRBV28	TRBJ2-4	.	CASSLGQKNSQYF
TRBV7-3	TRBJ2-1	few	CASSLTRDSDNEQFF
TRBV7-2	TRBJ2-2	.	CASSFGTHNTGELFF
TRBV6-4	TRBJ2-2	.	CASSDSPGLVGFNGELFF
TRBV9	TRBJ2-1	.	CASSVDPRGTYNEQFF
TRBV30	TRBJ1-2	once	CAWSDLSGSALRYTF
TRBV10-3	TRBJ1-2	.	CAISERGTGDRYGYTF
TRBV6-5	TRBJ1-6	.	CASSYLSNSPLHF
TRBV5-1	TRBJ1-6	.	CASSLSGQGGSPLHF
TRBV30	TRBJ2-2	.	CAWAGGNSMAGELFF
TRBV5-1	TRBJ2-1	.	CASSLDPWGDEQFF
TRBV29-1	TRBJ2-6	.	CSVDGGANGLTF
TRBV30	TRBJ2-3	.	CAWRRTQRAGTDTQYF
TRBV30	TRBJ1-2	.	CAWSVDDRAFYGYTF